A selection of T cell receptor beta chains follows, all from one sample in a study of T cell repertoires in cytomegalovirus infection. TCRdb re-called the reads with MiXCR, one entry per CDR3 protein. The sample lists about a million distinct CDR3 sequences, less than 35% seen once, with about 14% in the top ten. These receptors are not linked to any known antigen. The material was cultured CD8+ T cells from PBMCs, obtained from culture after CMV antigen stimulation. These receptors were obtained from a human donor in good health (CMV status not recorded). Some clones in this sample may be carry-over from other donors' samples. Both conserved end residues are part of each CDR3. D genes are given only for firm matches. The size of a clone is reported for some rows only, either as once, few or many, or as a class for expanded clones.

V	size	J	D	DNA	CDR3
TRBV15	-	TRBJ1-2	-	TGTGCCACCACAGGGCCCTATGGCTACACCTTC	CATTGPYGYTF
TRBV12-3/TRBV12-4	-	TRBJ2-3	TRBD2	TGTGCCAGCAGGCCTAGCGGGGGAGACACAGATACGCAGTATTTT	CASRPSGGDTDTQYF
TRBV2	-	TRBJ1-1	-	TGTGCCAGCAGTAGGACGAGTCCGAACACTGAAGCTTTCTTT	CASSRTSPNTEAFF
TRBV4-1	few	TRBJ2-5	-	TGCGCCAGCAGCCAAGATCTGAAGTCCTGGGAGACCCAGTACTTC	CASSQDLKSWETQYF
TRBV2	-	TRBJ1-5	-	TGTGCCAGCAGTGAAGGGTTCAGTAGGAATCAGCCCCAGCATTTT	CASSEGFSRNQPQHF
TRBV6-1	few	TRBJ1-1	-	TGTGCCAGCAGTCCCCAGTCACCACCAATGAACACTGAAGCTTTCTTT	CASSPQSPPMNTEAFF
TRBV29-1	few	TRBJ1-6	-	TGCAGCGTCCCCGCGGGACTCCTAAATTCACCCCTCCACTTT	CSVPAGLLNSPLHF
TRBV4-1	-	TRBJ1-1	TRBD1	TGCGCCAGCAGCGGACGAGGGACAGGGGTGAAGAGCACTGAAGCTTTCTTT	CASSGRGTGVKSTEAFF
TRBV15	-	TRBJ2-5	TRBD1	TGTGTCACCAGCGGGGACAGGGGGGAGACCCAGTACTTC	CVTSGDRGETQYF
TRBV15	-	TRBJ2-7	-	TGTGCCACCAGCAGGGTTCCCGGGACGTCGGCCTACGAGCAGTACTTC	CATSRVPGTSAYEQYF
TRBV4-1	once	TRBJ1-2	TRBD1	TGCGCCAGCAGCCAAGAAAGGAGGGGGCGACGTGGCTACACCTTC	CASSQERRGRRGYTF
TRBV7-9	few	TRBJ2-2	-	TGTGCCAGCAGCTTCCCGAGTGGGGGCGAGAGCACCGGGGAGCTGTTTTTT	CASSFPSGGESTGELFF
TRBV7-8	-	TRBJ2-1	TRBD2	TGTGCCAGCAGCTTGGGGACTATTGAGCAGTTCTTC	CASSLGTIEQFF
TRBV4-1	-	TRBJ2-7	TRBD1	TGCGCCAGCAGCCAAGAGGGGACAGGGGTGTACGAGCAGTACTTC	CASSQEGTGVYEQYF
TRBV7-9	-	TRBJ2-7	-	TGTGCCAGCAGCTCAGCGAGGACCTACGAGCAGTACTTC	CASSSARTYEQYF
TRBV5-6	few	TRBJ1-5	-	TGTGCCAGCAGCCCTCAGGGTCGGGGCAATCAGCCCCAGCATTTT	CASSPQGRGNQPQHF
TRBV6-2/TRBV6-3	-	TRBJ1-6	-	TGTGCCAGCAGTTACGGGATAAGCCGCGGACAGTTCTATAATTCACCCCTCCACTTT	CASSYGISRGQFYNSPLHF
TRBV12-3/TRBV12-4	-	TRBJ1-5	TRBD1	TGTGCCAGCAGTGGGACAGGGGGCGATCAGCCCCAGCATTTT	CASSGTGGDQPQHF